This entry is about one T cell receptor (beta chain). The sample comes from a study of blood T cell repertoires in COVID-19. Overall study: The United States, Italy and Spain supplied acute and convalescent COVID-19 samples. The analysed material was cDNA or gDNA that came from T cells, B-cell-depleted T cells, or PBMCs.

The V gene's germline CDR1 is SGHDN and CDR2 FVKESK. V shed 6 bases, J shed 1 base, and the junction held 3 bases outside the gene matches. CDR3 length equals 14 residues. Source study methods: Reference gene primer amplification gave nucleated cell count estimates. Sequenced by immunoSEQ multiplex PCR; TCRdb stores in-frame clones only, minus some. The V and J calls and clone size come from that table; D and trimming were worked out from the DNA. The sample lists roughly 190,000 clones; around 79% were seen once. Sequencing used peripheral blood. The clonotype comes from a woman aged 45 to 65 with acute or convalescent COVID-19. J is TRBJ2-7 and V is TRBV14; 10 positions agree with TRBD2. The CDR3 sequence is CASRRTSGSYEQYF. The CDR3 nucleotides are TGTGCCAGCAGACGGACTAGCGGTTCCTACGAGCAGTACTTC.